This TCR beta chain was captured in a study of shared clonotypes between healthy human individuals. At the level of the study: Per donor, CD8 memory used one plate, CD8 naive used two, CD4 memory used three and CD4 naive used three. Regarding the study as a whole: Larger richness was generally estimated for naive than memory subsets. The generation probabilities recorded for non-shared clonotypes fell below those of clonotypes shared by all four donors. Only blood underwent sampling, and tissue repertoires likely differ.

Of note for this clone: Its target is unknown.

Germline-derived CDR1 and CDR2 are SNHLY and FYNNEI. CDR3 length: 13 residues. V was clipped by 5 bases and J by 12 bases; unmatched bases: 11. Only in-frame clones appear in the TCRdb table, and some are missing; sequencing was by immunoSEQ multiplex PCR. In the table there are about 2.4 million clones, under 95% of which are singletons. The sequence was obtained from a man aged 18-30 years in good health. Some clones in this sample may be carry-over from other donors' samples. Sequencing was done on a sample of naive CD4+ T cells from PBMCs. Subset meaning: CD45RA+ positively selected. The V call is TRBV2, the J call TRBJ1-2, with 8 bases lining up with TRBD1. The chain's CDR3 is CASSFDRGRFHTF. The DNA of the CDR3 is TGTGCCAGCAGTTTCGACAGGGGTCGGTTCCACACCTTC.